Listed below are T cell receptor beta chains from one sample, sequenced in a study of blood T cell repertoires in COVID-19. Profiled with immunoSEQ multiplex PCR; TCRdb holds only in-frame clones, not every one. The sample holds roughly 73,000 clones, 80% to 90% seen once. Sequencing used peripheral blood. The receptors come from a woman older than 75 with active or convalescent COVID-19. The CDR3 runs from the conserved cysteine through the conserved F or W. D genes are given only for firm matches. Not every row has a clone size; where given, it reads once, few, many or a size class.

DNA,CDR3,J,D,V,size
TGTGCCAGCAGCGTAGGGAGGTGGGGTAGCGGGGGGTCCAACACCGGGGAGCTGTTTTTT,CASSVGRWGSGGSNTGELFF,TRBJ2-2,TRBD2,TRBV9,.
TGTGCCAGCAGTGCCGGGACTACCCAAGAGACCCAGTACTTC,CASSAGTTQETQYF,TRBJ2-5,TRBD2,TRBV2,.
TGTGCCAGCAGATCAATACCCCGGGATCCGTCCTCTGGAAACACCATATATTTT,CASRSIPRDPSSGNTIYF,TRBJ1-3,.,TRBV5-4,.
TGTGCCAGCAGCGTAGACGGGGGATCTGGAAACACCATATATTTT,CASSVDGGSGNTIYF,TRBJ1-3,.,TRBV9,.
TGTGCCAGCAGGGTACCCCAGTCCTATGGCTACACCTTC,CASRVPQSYGYTF,TRBJ1-2,.,TRBV28,.
TGTGCCAGCAGCTTAGACAGGACTAGCGAAGATACGCAGTATTTT,CASSLDRTSEDTQYF,TRBJ2-3,TRBD2,TRBV11-3,.
TGTGCCAGCAGTCGACCCGGACAGGGGGCGGATGGCTACACCTTC,CASSRPGQGADGYTF,TRBJ1-2,TRBD1,TRBV28,.
TGTGCCAGCATCCCGGGACAGGGACCCTACGAGCAGTACTTC,CASIPGQGPYEQYF,TRBJ2-7,.,TRBV21-1,.
TGTGCCAGCAGCTTAAGTCCCAGCGGGGAGCTCACAGATACGCAGTATTTT,CASSLSPSGELTDTQYF,TRBJ2-3,TRBD2,TRBV5-4,.
TGTGCCAGCAGCTCCGTACTAGCGGGGGGGATCAATGAGCAGTTCTTC,CASSSVLAGGINEQFF,TRBJ2-1,TRBD2,TRBV7-2,once
TGCACCAGGGGGCGGGACTCTCAAGAGACCCAGTACTTC,CTRGRDSQETQYF,TRBJ2-5,.,TRBV1,.